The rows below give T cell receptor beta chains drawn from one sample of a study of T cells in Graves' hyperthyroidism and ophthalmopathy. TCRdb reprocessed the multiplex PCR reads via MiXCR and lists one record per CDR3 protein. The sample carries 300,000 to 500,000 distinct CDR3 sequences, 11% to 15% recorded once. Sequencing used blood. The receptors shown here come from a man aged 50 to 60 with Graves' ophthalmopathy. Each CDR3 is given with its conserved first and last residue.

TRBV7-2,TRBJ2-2,CASSWSTGELFF
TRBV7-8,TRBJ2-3,CASSPRGRVGTDTQYF
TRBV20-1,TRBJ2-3,CSASTGPTPDTQYF
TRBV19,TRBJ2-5,CASSNAWETQYF
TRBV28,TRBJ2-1,CASSPLRTGSDNEQFF
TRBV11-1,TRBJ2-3,CASSLPTATDTQYF
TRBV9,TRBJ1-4,CASSVSDTTEKLFF
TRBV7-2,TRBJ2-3,CASSPPLSTDTQYF
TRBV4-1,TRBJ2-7,CASSQVSGTGLDEQYF
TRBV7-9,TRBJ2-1,CASSLGDGGQGSNEQFF
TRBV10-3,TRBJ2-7,CAISSSFPNPYEQYF
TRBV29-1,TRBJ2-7,CSVASPSGGSYEQYF
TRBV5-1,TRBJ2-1,CASSRGGADEQFF
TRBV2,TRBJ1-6,CASSDPQFGSPLHF
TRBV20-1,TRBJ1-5,CSARETGGGNQPQHF
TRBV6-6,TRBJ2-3,CASSYQPPTGGVSTDTQYF
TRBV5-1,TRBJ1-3,CASSYQGATGNTIYF
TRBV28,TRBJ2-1,CASRSTGQYNEQFF
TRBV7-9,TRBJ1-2,CASSLAGTGEHGYTF
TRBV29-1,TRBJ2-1,CSVEEQGFNEQFF
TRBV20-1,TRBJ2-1,CSASSLIVNYNEQFF
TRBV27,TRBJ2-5,CASSFTSWETQYF
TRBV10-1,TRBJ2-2,CASSEGVGKNTGELFF
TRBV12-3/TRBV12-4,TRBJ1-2,CASSLGPQGYTF
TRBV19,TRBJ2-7,CARAPWTSGSRYEQYF
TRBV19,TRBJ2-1,CAGSPTAHAGSSYNEQFF
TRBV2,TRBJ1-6,CASMQESSYNSPLHF
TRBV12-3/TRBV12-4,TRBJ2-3,CASTPDRGRTDTQYF